This T cell receptor beta chain stems from a study of shared clonotypes between healthy human individuals. Study context: Researchers assigned three CD4 naive, three CD4 memory, two CD8 naive and one CD8 memory plate to each donor.

The CDR3 has 17 amino acids. Germline loops: CDR1 WSHSY, CDR2 SAAADI. Assay used: immunoSEQ multiplex PCR; TCRdb lists only in-frame clones, some missing. In the table there are 2,500,000 or so clones, roughly nine tenths of which are singletons. About this clone: Its antigen is not identified. At one end, the junction sequence differs from germline, possibly due to a read error.

Study findings and constraints: Sorted-subset sequencing was shown by rarefaction to be incomplete despite large depth. Some clonotypes were shared by all four sorted-subset donors, while others were not shared. The non-shared ones had lower generation probabilities than the shared ones.

The receptor was derived from a man younger than 35 in good health. Input material: naive CD4+ T cells sorted from blood. Described subset: CD45RA+ positively selected. The chain is built from TRBV10-2 and TRBJ1-6; 12 bases line up with TRBD1. The CDR3 spells CTSSEPGQGANNSPLHF. CDR3 coding DNA: TGCACCAGCAGTGAACCGGGACAGGGGGCAAATAATTCACCCCTCCACTTT.